One and the same sample provided the 13 T cell receptor beta chains below, sequenced in a study of blood T cell repertoires in COVID-19. Assay: immunoSEQ multiplex PCR; the TCRdb copy retains only in-frame clones and omits some. The sample holds under 250,000 clones, under 90% seen once. The specimen was peripheral blood. Source of these receptors: a middle-aged man with COVID-19, enrolled during active disease.

The CDR3 is CASSPTSGGSYEQYF. Here the CDR3 DNA reads TGTGCCAGCTCACCAACTAGCGGGGGCTCCTACGAGCAGTACTTC. The chain uses TRBV18 and TRBJ2-7, with 11 positions matching TRBD2. In germline, CDR1 is KGHSH, CDR2 LQKENI. V lost 2 bases to trimming and J lost 0 bases; unmatched junction nucleotides: 0. The CDR3 loop spans 15 amino acids.

The rearrangement uses TRBV19 and TRBJ2-1; 12 bases agree with TRBD2. Germline lookup yields CDR1 LNHDA and CDR2 SQIVND (reference sequence). The CDR3 contains 21 residues. V gave up 2 bases and J gave up 0 bases; unmatched junction bases: 14. The CDR3 DNA sequence: TGTGCCAGTAGTATAACTCCCGGACTAGCGGGGACTAAAAGCTCCTACAATGAGCAGTTCTTC. Amino acids: CASSITPGLAGTKSSYNEQFF.

The genes are TRBV3-1 (or the pseudogene TRBV3-2) and TRBJ2-3; 8 nucleotides match TRBD2. With 3 bases clipped from V and 0 bases from J, the junction kept 8 bases outside the gene matches. This CDR3 has 17 amino acids. Germline-derived CDR1 and CDR2 are LGHDT and YNNKEL (reference sequence). DNA of the CDR3: TGTGCCAGCAGCCAGGATAGCGGGAACCCCAGCACAGATACGCAGTATTTT. Translating it yields CASSQDSGNPSTDTQYF.

This chain's CDR3 is CASKAGDYNEQFF. The CDR3 DNA sequence: TGCGCCAGCAAAGCGGGGGACTACAATGAGCAGTTCTTC. The chain combines TRBV5-1 with TRBJ2-1; TRBD2 aligns across 8 bases. J lost 3 bases, V lost 6 bases, and 2 bases had no gene match. CDR1 is SGHRS, CDR2 YFSETQ, per germline. The CDR3 runs 13 residues.

The J gene is TRBJ1-1, the V gene TRBV6-5; weak D call: TRBD1 (5 bases). Germline V CDR1 and CDR2: MNHEY, SVGAGI. The V end lost 0 bases, the J end lost 4 bases, and 9 bases lay between the germline ends. The CDR3 has 14 amino acids. The CDR3: CASSYSGVGTEAFF. For the CDR3, the DNA is TGTGCCAGCAGTTACTCAGGGGTGGGCACTGAAGCTTTCTTT.

V gene TRBV5-4 combines with J gene TRBJ2-7; 10 nucleotides agree with TRBD1. V was pared by 3 bases and J by 7 bases, with 7 bases of the junction left unmatched. This CDR3 is 14 amino acids long. Germline V gene lookup returns CDR1 SGHNT and CDR2 YYREEE (reference sequence). The CDR3 sequence: CASSSGQGTGEQYF. As DNA, the CDR3 is TGTGCCAGCAGCTCGGGACAGGGGACGGGGGAGCAGTACTTC.

This clone turned up a few times. V gene TRBV2 combines with J gene TRBJ2-1; 8 bases map to TRBD2. CDR3 size: 16 residues. V dropped 5 bases and J dropped 7; count of bases not matched to a gene: 13. Germline CDR1 SNHLY, CDR2 FYNNEI. CDR3: CASSQYLAGYGNEQFF. The DNA of the CDR3 is TGTGCCAGCAGTCAATACTTAGCGGGATATGGTAATGAGCAGTTCTTC. Full variable domain (rest looked up from reference TRBV2 and TRBJ2-1): EPEVTQTPSHQVTQMGQEVILRCVPISNHLYFYWYRQILGQKVEFLVSFYNNEISEKSEIFDDQFSVERPDGSNFTLKIRSTKLEDSAMYFCASSQYLAGYGNEQFFGPGTRLTVL.

This chain links TRBV4-3 with TRBJ1-2, with a tentative D call TRBD1 (6 bases). CDR3 size: 15 residues. Germline V CDR1 and CDR2: LGHNA, YSLEER. V lost 0 bases, J lost 4 bases, and 12 bases lay in between. The CDR3 DNA sequence: TGCGCCAGCAGCCAAGACTCGACAGGACCCTATGGCTACACCTTC. Amino acid sequence: CASSQDSTGPYGYTF.

This sequence joins TRBV9 and TRBJ1-1; 8 bases are a match to TRBD1. The CDR3 totals 12 residues. V gave up 3 bases and J gave up 5 bases; unmatched junction bases: 0. Looked up from germline, CDR1 is SGDLS and CDR2 is YYNGEE. This chain's CDR3 is CASSGDRTEAFF. CDR3 DNA sequence: TGTGCCAGCAGCGGGGACAGGACTGAAGCTTTCTTT.

Comment on this clone: In the same sample, other DNA sequences code for this CDR3. This chain uses TRBV9 with TRBJ2-5; TRBD2 agrees at 8 bases. The germline CDR1 and CDR2 sequences are SGDLS and YYNGEE. There are 15 residues in the CDR3. V gave up 0 bases and J gave up 1 base; unmatched junction bases: 2. The CDR3 loop is CASSVAGGRQETQYF. The CDR3 DNA reads TGTGCCAGCAGCGTAGCGGGGGGGCGCCAAGAGACCCAGTACTTC.

The chain employs TRBV29-1 and TRBJ2-7, with 7 positions matching TRBD1. The V gene's germline CDR1 is SQVTM and CDR2 ANQGSEA. The V and J ends lost 2 bases and 5 bases, in that order; junction bases with no gene match: 6. The CDR3 covers 13 residues. The CDR3 DNA follows: TGCAGCGTTGAAACGCGGACAGGTAACGAGCAGTACTTC. Its protein product is CSVETRTGNEQYF.

The genes are TRBV2 and TRBJ1-6, with a tentative D call TRBD1 (5 bases). The CDR3 sequence is 16 residues long. Trimming left V 5 bases short and J 1 base short, with 12 bases between. In germline, CDR1 is SNHLY, CDR2 FYNNEI. The CDR3 sequence is CASSLRGRSYNSPLHF. DNA for the CDR3: TGTGCCAGCAGTCTAAGGGGCCGGTCCTATAATTCACCCCTCCACTTT.

The CDR3 protein is CASSYHRDRGLVATEAFF. Here the CDR3 DNA reads TGTGCCAGCAGTTACCATCGGGACAGGGGGCTTGTGGCCACTGAAGCTTTCTTT. The gene calls are TRBV6-2 or TRBV6-3 and TRBJ1-1; 12 positions agree with TRBD1. J gave up 4 bases and V 2 bases, and 11 bases lay outside the gene matches. The CDR3 totals 18 residues. Germline CDR1 and CDR2: MNHEY and SVGEGT.